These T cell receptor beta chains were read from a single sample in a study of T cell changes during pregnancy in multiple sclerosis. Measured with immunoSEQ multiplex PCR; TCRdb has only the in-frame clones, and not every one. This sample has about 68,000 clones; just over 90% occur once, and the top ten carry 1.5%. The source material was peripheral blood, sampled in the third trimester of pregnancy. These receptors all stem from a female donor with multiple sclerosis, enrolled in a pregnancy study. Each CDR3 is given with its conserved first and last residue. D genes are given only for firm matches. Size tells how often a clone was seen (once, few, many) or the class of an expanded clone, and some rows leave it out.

CDR3 protein: CASSDSAGVTEAFF
CDR3 DNA: TGTGCCAGCAGTGACTCGGCGGGGGTTACTGAAGCTTTCTTT
D gene: -
V gene: TRBV6-4
clone size: -
J gene: TRBJ1-1

CDR3 protein: CASSQGQGANYGYTF
CDR3 DNA: TGTGCCAGCAGCCAAGGACAGGGCGCTAACTATGGCTACACCTTC
D gene: TRBD1
V gene: TRBV4-2
clone size: -
J gene: TRBJ1-2

CDR3 protein: CASRGLAGEQYF
CDR3 DNA: TGTGCCAGCAGGGGACTAGCGGGCGAGCAGTACTTC
D gene: TRBD2
V gene: TRBV6-5
clone size: -
J gene: TRBJ2-7

CDR3 protein: CASSIIGGAFQPQHF
CDR3 DNA: TGTGCCAGTAGTATCATAGGGGGGGCGTTTCAGCCCCAGCATTTT
D gene: -
V gene: TRBV19
clone size: -
J gene: TRBJ1-5

CDR3 protein: CAWSVMGPWERGVDNEQFF
CDR3 DNA: TGTGCCTGGAGTGTAATGGGCCCCTGGGAGCGGGGGGTCGACAATGAGCAGTTCTTC
D gene: TRBD2
V gene: TRBV30
clone size: -
J gene: TRBJ2-1

CDR3 protein: CASSLAGASYEQYF
CDR3 DNA: TGCGCCAGCAGCTTGGCCGGAGCCTCCTACGAGCAGTACTTC
D gene: -
V gene: TRBV5-1
clone size: once
J gene: TRBJ2-7

CDR3 protein: CASSLNSPSTDTQYF
CDR3 DNA: TGTGCCAGCAGCTTAAACAGTCCTAGCACAGATACGCAGTATTTT
D gene: -
V gene: TRBV7-2
clone size: few
J gene: TRBJ2-3

CDR3 protein: CAWRRQGTNQPQHF
CDR3 DNA: TGTGCCTGGAGGCGACAGGGAACGAATCAGCCCCAGCATTTT
D gene: TRBD1
V gene: TRBV30
clone size: -
J gene: TRBJ1-5

CDR3 protein: CASSMAKPTGGPRETQYF
CDR3 DNA: TGTGCCAGTAGTATGGCTAAACCGACAGGGGGACCCCGAGAGACCCAGTACTTC
D gene: TRBD1
V gene: TRBV19
clone size: -
J gene: TRBJ2-5

CDR3 protein: CSVEAGTSGIIGEQYF
CDR3 DNA: TGCAGCGTTGAGGCCGGGACTAGCGGTATAATAGGGGAGCAGTACTTC
D gene: TRBD2
V gene: TRBV29-1
clone size: -
J gene: TRBJ2-7

CDR3 protein: CASNDQGSRDRNKLFF
CDR3 DNA: TGTGCCAGTAATGATCAGGGGTCCCGGGACAGGAACAAACTGTTTTTT
D gene: TRBD1
V gene: TRBV19
clone size: -
J gene: TRBJ1-4

CDR3 protein: CASSQVGAGNSEAFF
CDR3 DNA: TGTGCCAGCAGCCAAGTTGGGGCAGGGAACTCTGAAGCTTTCTTT
D gene: -
V gene: TRBV7-9
clone size: -
J gene: TRBJ1-1

CDR3 protein: CASRRTGEKEQFF
CDR3 DNA: TGCGCCAGCAGGCGGACAGGGGAAAAAGAGCAGTTCTTC
D gene: TRBD1
V gene: TRBV5-1
clone size: -
J gene: TRBJ2-1

CDR3 protein: CASSTRPLPSYNEQFF
CDR3 DNA: TGTGCCAGCAGTACTAGGCCCCTTCCCTCCTACAATGAGCAGTTCTTC
D gene: -
V gene: TRBV27
clone size: -
J gene: TRBJ2-1

CDR3 protein: CASSQEQGAETQYF
CDR3 DNA: TGTGCCAGCAGCCAAGAACAGGGCGCAGAGACCCAGTACTTC
D gene: -
V gene: TRBV4-2
clone size: -
J gene: TRBJ2-5

CDR3 protein: CASSSKWREAADTQYF
CDR3 DNA: TGTGCCAGCAGTTCAAAGTGGCGGGAGGCGGCCGATACGCAGTATTTT
D gene: TRBD2
V gene: TRBV5-4
clone size: -
J gene: TRBJ2-3

CDR3 protein: CASSSGPHDGYTF
CDR3 DNA: TGTGCCAGCAGCTCGGGTCCCCACGATGGCTACACCTTC
D gene: -
V gene: TRBV7-2
clone size: -
J gene: TRBJ1-2